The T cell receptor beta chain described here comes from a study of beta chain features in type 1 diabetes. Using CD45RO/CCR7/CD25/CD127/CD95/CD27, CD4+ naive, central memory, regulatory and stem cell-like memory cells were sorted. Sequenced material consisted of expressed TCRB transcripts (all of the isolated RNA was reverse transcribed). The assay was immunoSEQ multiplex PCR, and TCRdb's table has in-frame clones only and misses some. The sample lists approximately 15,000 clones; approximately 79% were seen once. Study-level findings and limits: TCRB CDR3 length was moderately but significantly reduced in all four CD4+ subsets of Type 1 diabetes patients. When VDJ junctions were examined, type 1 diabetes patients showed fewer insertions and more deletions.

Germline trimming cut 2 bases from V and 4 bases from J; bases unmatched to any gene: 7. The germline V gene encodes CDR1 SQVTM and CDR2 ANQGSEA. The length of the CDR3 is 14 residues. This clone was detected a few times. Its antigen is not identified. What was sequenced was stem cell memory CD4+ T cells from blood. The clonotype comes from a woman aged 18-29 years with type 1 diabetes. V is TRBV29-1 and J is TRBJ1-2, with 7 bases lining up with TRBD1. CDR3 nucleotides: TGCAGCGTTGAAACGCCGGGACAGTTCTATGGCTACACCTTC. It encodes CSVETPGQFYGYTF.